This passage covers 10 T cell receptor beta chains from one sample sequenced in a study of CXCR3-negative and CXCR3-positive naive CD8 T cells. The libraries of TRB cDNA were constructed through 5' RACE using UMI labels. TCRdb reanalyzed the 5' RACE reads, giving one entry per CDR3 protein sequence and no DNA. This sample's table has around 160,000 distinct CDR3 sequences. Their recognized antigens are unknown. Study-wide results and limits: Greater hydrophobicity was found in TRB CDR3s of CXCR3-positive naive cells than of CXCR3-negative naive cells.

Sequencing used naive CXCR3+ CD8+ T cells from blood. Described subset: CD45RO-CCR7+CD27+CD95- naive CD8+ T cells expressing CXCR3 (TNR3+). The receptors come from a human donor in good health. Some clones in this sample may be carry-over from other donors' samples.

CDR3 region: CASSQDTRDQPQHF. The rearrangement links TRBV3-2 to TRBJ1-5. TRBV3-2 is listed as a pseudogene. The CDR3 contains 14 residues.

CDR3 in amino acids: CSARAGLETQYF. The chain joins TRBV20-1 to TRBJ2-5; TCRdb calls TRBD1, which cannot be checked without DNA. CDR3 size: 12 residues. Germline CDR1 is DFQATT and CDR2 is SNEGSKA (reference sequence).

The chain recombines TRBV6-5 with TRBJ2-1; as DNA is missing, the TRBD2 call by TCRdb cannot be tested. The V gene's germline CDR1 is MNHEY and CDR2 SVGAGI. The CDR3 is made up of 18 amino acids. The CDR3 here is CASHLTGPSVPQYNEQFF.

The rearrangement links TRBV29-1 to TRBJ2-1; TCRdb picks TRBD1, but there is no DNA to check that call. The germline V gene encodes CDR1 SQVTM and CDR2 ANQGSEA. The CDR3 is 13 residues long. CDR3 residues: CSVERGSYNEQFF.

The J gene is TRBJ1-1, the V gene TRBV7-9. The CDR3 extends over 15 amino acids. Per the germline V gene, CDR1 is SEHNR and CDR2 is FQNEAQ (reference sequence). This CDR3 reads CASSLGRLGGTEAFF. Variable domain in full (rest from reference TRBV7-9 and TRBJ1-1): DTGVSQNPRHKITKRGQNVTFRCDPISEHNRLYWYRQTLGQGPEFLTYFQNEAQLEKSRLLSDRFSAERPKGSFSTLEIQRTEQGDSAMYLCASSLGRLGGTEAFFGQGTRLTVV.

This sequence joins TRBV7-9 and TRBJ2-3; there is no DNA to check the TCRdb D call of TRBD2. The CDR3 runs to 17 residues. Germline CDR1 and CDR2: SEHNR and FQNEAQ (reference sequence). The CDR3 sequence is CASSATSGGGSTDTQYF.

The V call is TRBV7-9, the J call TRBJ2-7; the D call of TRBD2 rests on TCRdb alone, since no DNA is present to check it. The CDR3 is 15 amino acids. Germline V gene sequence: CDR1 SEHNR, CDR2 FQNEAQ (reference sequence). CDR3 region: CASSTLAGGFYEQYF.

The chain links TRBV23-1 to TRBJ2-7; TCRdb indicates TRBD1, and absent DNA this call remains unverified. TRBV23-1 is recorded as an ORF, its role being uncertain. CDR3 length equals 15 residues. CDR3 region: CASSLNRGRTYEQYF.

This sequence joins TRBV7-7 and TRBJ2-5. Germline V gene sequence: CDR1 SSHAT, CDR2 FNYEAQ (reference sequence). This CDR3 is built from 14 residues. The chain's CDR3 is CASSLVGDQETQYF. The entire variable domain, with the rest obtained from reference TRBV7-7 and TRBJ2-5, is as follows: GAGVSQSPRYKVTKRGQDVTLRCDPISSHATLYWYQQALGQGPEFLTYFNYEAQPDKSGLPSDRFSAERPEGSISTLTIQRTEQRDSAMYRCASSLVGDQETQYFGPGTRLLVL.

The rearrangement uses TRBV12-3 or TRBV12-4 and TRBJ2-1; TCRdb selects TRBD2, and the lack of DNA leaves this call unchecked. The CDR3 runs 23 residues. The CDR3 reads CASSRRDIRPGLAGGGLYNEQFF.